Given below is one TCR beta chain in context. Its cognate antigen is unknown. The data belong to a study of T cell responses to AZD1222 COVID-19 vaccine. Only in-frame clones appear in the TCRdb table, and some are missing; sequencing was by immunoSEQ multiplex PCR. Seen here are some 150,000 clones, about 90% observed once, and the top ten hold about a tenth. Points from the study as a whole: The donors showed a predominance of white British ancestry and of females, with possible underestimation of clonal diversity. Breadth and depth of Spike-specific TCRs rose after two AZD1222 doses.

Sample: peripheral blood, taken 28 days after the second AZD1222 dose. The clonotype originates from an adult who received the AZD1222 COVID-19 vaccine.

CDR3 residues: CASSNIGHLYNEQFF. The CDR3 bases are TGTGCCAGCAGCAATATTGGACATCTCTACAATGAGCAGTTCTTC. V usage is TRBV7-9 and J usage is TRBJ2-1; possible D gene TRBD1, 5 bases. The CDR3 sequence is 15 residues long. Germline V lookup: CDR1 SEHNR, CDR2 FQNEAQ (reference sequence). V dropped 5 bases and J dropped 3 bases, with 14 bases sitting between them.